These 6 T cell receptor beta chains were sequenced from one sample in a study of T cell clusters in autoimmune cytopenias. Multiplex touch-down PCR amplified TRB using TRB-A and TRB-B pools in one tube. No DNA is given; TCRdb re-called the multiplex PCR reads and lists each CDR3 protein once. In total, the table holds roughly 5,000 distinct CDR3 sequences. Each sample's input was approximately 270 ng genomic DNA, approximately 37,500 genome equivalents. These data were also reused for a study on T cell repertoires in aging, cancer and after chemotherapy.

Source material: peripheral blood. Every receptor here comes from a human donor in good health.

The J gene is TRBJ2-5, the V gene TRBV6-2 or TRBV6-3; no DNA is available, so the TRBD1 call from TCRdb remains unchecked. Germline CDR1 MNHEY, CDR2 SVGEGT. The length of the CDR3 is 14 residues. The CDR3 spells CASSSPFRGETQYF.

This chain's CDR3 is CAWSVSPRDEQYF. The rearrangement links TRBV30 to TRBJ2-7. CDR3 size: 13 residues. Germline values: CDR1 GTSNPN, CDR2 SVGIG (reference sequence).

This rearrangement joins TRBV12-3 or TRBV12-4 to TRBJ1-4; TCRdb lists TRBD1, though no DNA is available to test this call. The CDR3 has 14 residues. CDR3 protein: CASRPDRPGEKLFF.

V and J are TRBV14 and TRBJ2-1; checking the TCRdb D call of TRBD1 is not possible without DNA. Germline lookup yields CDR1 SGHDN and CDR2 FVKESK. The CDR3 sequence is 14 residues long. CDR3 loop: CASSQIGRDNEQFF. Supplemented by reference TRBV14 and TRBJ2-1, the full variable domain reads EAGVTQFPSHSVIEKGQTVTLRCDPISGHDNLYWYRRVMGKEIKFLLHFVKESKQDESGMPNNRFLAERTGGTYSTLKVQPAELEDSGVYFCASSQIGRDNEQFFGPGTRLTVL.

By frequency, this clonotype is medium-sized (0.01 to 0.1%). The rearrangement links TRBV6-5 to TRBJ2-7. CDR1 is MNHEY, CDR2 SVGAGI, per germline. The CDR3 extends over 15 amino acids. The CDR3 protein is CASSYSKLGSYEQYF.

CDR3: CAISESVTNYGYTF. The chain uses TRBV10-3 and TRBJ1-2. The CDR3 has 14 residues. CDR1 is ENHRY and CDR2 is SYGVKD in the germline V gene.